This passage covers 8 T cell receptor beta chains from one sample sequenced in a study of blood T cell repertoires in COVID-19. Using immunoSEQ multiplex PCR, the repertoire was profiled, and TCRdb retains in-frame clones only, with some absent. Here the sample spans 15,000 to 20,000 clones, 82% being singletons. Sample: peripheral blood. These receptors all come from a human donor in a cohort sampled during active COVID-19.

The gene calls are TRBV18 and TRBJ1-1; TRBD1 matches at 7 bases. This CDR3 region has 15 residues. The J segment lost 0 bases and the V segment lost 5 bases, leaving 6 bases of the junction unmatched. Germline V gives CDR1 KGHSH, CDR2 LQKENI. DNA of the CDR3: TGTGCCAGCTCATGGGGACAGAACATGAACACTGAAGCTTTCTTT. Translating it yields CASSWGQNMNTEAFF.

This chain links TRBV7-9 with TRBJ1-2, with TRBD1 matching over 7 bases. V lost 0 bases, J lost 10 bases, and 8 bases stayed unmatched. Germline V gene data show CDR1 as SEHNR and CDR2 as FQNEAQ (reference sequence). The CDR3 consists of 14 residues. Written as DNA, the CDR3 is TGTGCCAGCAGCTTAGCGACAGGGTGGCAGAACTACACCTTC. Protein: CASSLATGWQNYTF. The full variable domain, completed using reference TRBV7-9 and TRBJ1-2, is DTGVSQNPRHKITKRGQNVTFRCDPISEHNRLYWYRQTLGQGPEFLTYFQNEAQLEKSRLLSDRFSAERPKGSFSTLEIQRTEQGDSAMYLCASSLATGWQNYTFGSGTRLTVV.

A remark on this clone: The germline gene is not matched at one end of the junction; a read error may be the cause. The CDR3 region has the DNA TGCGCCAGCACCTTGACTAGCCCGTCTCAAGAGACCCAGTACTTC. Protein sequence: CASTLTSPSQETQYF. This chain joins TRBV5-1 and TRBJ2-5; 7 nucleotides line up with TRBD2. The length of the CDR3 is 15 residues. CDR1 and CDR2 from the germline V gene are SGHRS and YFSETQ.

V and J are TRBV28 and TRBJ2-5; 9 positions agree with TRBD1. Trimming removed 5 bases from V and 1 base from J; junction bases left unmatched: 11. There are 17 residues in the CDR3. Germline CDR1 MDHEN, CDR2 SYDVKM. Here the CDR3 DNA reads TGTGCCAGCAGTCGCCCCCTAACAGGGGGCCTCCAAGAGACCCAGTACTTC. This translates into CASSRPLTGGLQETQYF.

For this clone: Distinct nucleotide sequences in the sample also encode this CDR3. The chain has TRBV12-3 or TRBV12-4 and TRBJ2-3, with D maybe TRBD2 (5 bases). V lost 6 bases to trimming and J lost 6 bases, with 10 bases between them. The CDR3 extends over 12 amino acids. The CDR3 loop reads CASRYGGDTQYF. The CDR3, as DNA: TGTGCCAGCAGATATGGCGGGGATACGCAGTATTTT.

The genes are TRBV6-5 and TRBJ2-3; D not resolved. The germline V and J ends were trimmed by 11 bases and 6 bases, with 18 bases remaining between them. Germline assignment: CDR1 MNHEY and CDR2 SVGAGI. The CDR3 extends over 13 amino acids. CDR3 bases: TGTGCCCTACTACCCGTTTGGGTCGATACGCAGTATTTT. As protein: CALLPVWVDTQYF.

This chain uses TRBV6-5 with TRBJ1-3, with D tentatively TRBD1 (6 bases). Trimming shortened V by 5 bases and J by 4 bases, and 12 bases separated the two germline ends. Germline V gene data show CDR1 as MNHEY and CDR2 as SVGAGI. The CDR3 loop spans 14 amino acids. In DNA form, the CDR3 reads TGTGCCAGCAGTAAACCAGGGGCGGGAAACACCATATATTTT. It is translated as CASSKPGAGNTIYF.

The chain uses TRBV6-6 and TRBJ1-3; D not resolved. The CDR3 covers 12 residues. V was trimmed by 8 bases and J by 0 bases, leaving 5 bases between them. Germline CDR1 is MNHNY and CDR2 is SVGAGI (reference sequence). The CDR3 spells CASLPSGNTIYF. The DNA for the CDR3 is TGTGCCAGCCTTCCCTCTGGAAACACCATATATTTT.